A selection of T cell receptor beta chains follows, all from one sample in a study of blood T cell repertoires in COVID-19. TCRdb's table, derived via immunoSEQ multiplex PCR, lists solely in-frame clones and lacks some. This sample carries around 250,000 clones, approximately 82% of them seen once, and the ten largest clones take around 16%. The sequenced material came from PBMCs or T cells enriched from blood (not recorded which). The receptors were sampled from a man aged 35-49 years who had recovered from COVID-19. Both conserved end residues are part of each CDR3. The D gene is left open where the match is weak. The size entry is marked missing in some rows and otherwise reads once, few, many or a size class.

clone size	D gene	V gene	J gene	CDR3 protein	CDR3 DNA
.	TRBD1	TRBV29-1	TRBJ2-5	CSVEMGQQETQYF	TGCAGCGTTGAAATGGGACAGCAAGAGACCCAGTACTTC
.	.	TRBV6-4	TRBJ1-3	CASSPDTTGNTIYF	TGTGCCAGCAGCCCAGACACAACTGGAAACACCATATATTTT
.	TRBD2	TRBV18	TRBJ2-7	CASTGLAGDLSEQYF	TGTGCCAGCACGGGACTAGCGGGAGATTTGAGTGAGCAGTACTTC
.	.	TRBV28	TRBJ1-5	CASRPRIRGGASQPQHF	TGTGCCAGCAGACCCCGGATCAGAGGGGGGGCAAGTCAGCCCCAGCATTTT
.	.	TRBV6-5	TRBJ1-1	CASSYNEGATEAFF	TGTGCCAGCAGTTACAATGAAGGGGCCACTGAAGCTTTCTTT
.	.	TRBV5-8	TRBJ2-7	CASSLLHEQYF	TGTGCCAGCAGCTTGCTCCACGAGCAGTACTTC
.	.	TRBV3-1/TRBV3-2	TRBJ1-4	CASSQIWQSSLNEKLFF	TGTGCCAGCAGCCAAATATGGCAGAGTAGCCTTAATGAAAAACTGTTTTTT
.	.	TRBV5-6	TRBJ1-5	CASSLWQGGLQPQHF	TGTGCCAGCAGCTTGTGGCAGGGAGGTTTGCAGCCCCAGCATTTT
.	.	TRBV19	TRBJ1-5	CASALGGYLSNQPQHF	TGTGCCAGTGCCCTGGGGGGTTATTTGAGCAATCAGCCCCAGCATTTT
.	TRBD1	TRBV19	TRBJ1-3	CASRGQGPGNTIYF	TGTGCCAGTAGAGGACAGGGTCCCGGAAACACCATATATTTT
.	TRBD1	TRBV30	TRBJ2-7	CAWRGGTGPYEQYF	TGTGCCTGGAGGGGTGGGACAGGCCCCTACGAGCAGTACTTC
.	.	TRBV4-1	TRBJ1-6	CASSQVGGGPNSPLHF	TGCGCCAGCAGCCAAGTAGGCGGGGGGCCTAATTCACCCCTCCACTTT
once	.	TRBV6-2/TRBV6-3	TRBJ1-2	CASSYLDSHNYGYTF	TGTGCCAGCAGTTATCTTGACAGCCATAACTATGGCTACACCTTC
.	TRBD1	TRBV10-3	TRBJ2-7	CAISRPPGQHYEQYF	TGTGCCATCAGCAGGCCCCCGGGACAGCACTACGAGCAGTACTTC
.	TRBD1	TRBV28	TRBJ1-6	CASRTGQTTYNSPLHF	TGTGCCAGCCGGACAGGCCAAACGACCTATAATTCACCCCTCCACTTT
.	.	TRBV7-9	TRBJ1-2	CAGDINYGYTF	TGTGCCGGGGACATTAACTATGGCTACACCTTC
.	.	TRBV18	TRBJ2-2	CASSSSSGELFF	TGTGCCAGCTCATCCTCCTCCGGGGAGCTGTTTTTT
.	TRBD1	TRBV9	TRBJ1-2	CASSGETGLYGYTF	TGTGCCAGCAGCGGGGAGACAGGGCTCTATGGCTACACCTTC
.	TRBD2	TRBV14	TRBJ2-5	CASSHPGLAKETQYF	TGTGCCAGCAGCCACCCGGGACTAGCAAAAGAGACCCAGTACTTC
.	.	TRBV6-2/TRBV6-3	TRBJ2-3	CASSIIPTVTDTQYF	TGTGCCAGCAGTATAATCCCGACTGTTACAGATACGCAGTATTTT
.	.	TRBV27	TRBJ1-2	CASSFTTGTYGYTF	TGTGCCAGCAGTTTCACTACAGGGACCTATGGCTACACCTTC
.	.	TRBV6-4	TRBJ2-7	CASSDSGGSGSSYEQYF	TGTGCCAGCAGTGACTCAGGAGGGAGTGGGAGCTCCTACGAGCAGTACTTC
.	TRBD1	TRBV6-2/TRBV6-3	TRBJ1-5	CASSYSPRTGAGQPQHF	TGTGCCAGCAGTTACTCCCCACGGACAGGGGCAGGTCAGCCCCAGCATTTT
.	.	TRBV24-1	TRBJ2-5	CATSDVATDYQETQYF	TGTGCCACCAGTGACGTCGCGACAGATTACCAAGAGACCCAGTACTTC
once	.	TRBV9	TRBJ1-4	CASSAGQSNEKLFF	TGTGCCAGCAGCGCCGGACAGAGTAATGAAAAACTGTTTTTT
.	TRBD2	TRBV3-1/TRBV3-2	TRBJ2-7	CASSLGLAGGEQYF	TGTGCCAGCAGCCTGGGACTAGCGGGAGGTGAGCAGTACTTC
.	.	TRBV9	TRBJ1-1	CASSGESNTEAFF	TGTGCCAGCAGCGGAGAATCGAACACTGAAGCTTTCTTT
.	TRBD1	TRBV7-8	TRBJ1-4	CASSLKYGQGNEKLFF	TGTGCCAGCAGCCTGAAATATGGACAGGGAAACGAAAAACTGTTTTTT
.	.	TRBV19	TRBJ1-4	CASKNPGKHEKLFF	TGTGCCAGTAAAAACCCCGGGAAACATGAAAAACTGTTTTTT
.	.	TRBV25-1	TRBJ1-4	CASSELGGAREKLFF	TGTGCCAGCAGTGAATTAGGGGGGGCTAGAGAAAAACTGTTTTTT
.	TRBD1	TRBV9	TRBJ1-1	CASSQGAEAFF	TGTGCCAGCAGTCAGGGGGCTGAAGCTTTCTTT
.	TRBD2	TRBV11-2	TRBJ2-1	CASSSLGIAGTTYNEQFF	TGTGCCAGCAGCTCACTGGGAATAGCGGGGACAACCTACAATGAGCAGTTCTTC
few	.	TRBV29-1	TRBJ1-5	CSVQAQGGQPQHF	TGCAGCGTTCAGGCACAGGGTGGCCAGCCCCAGCATTTT
.	.	TRBV29-1	TRBJ2-1	CSLAAVNEQFF	TGCAGCCTTGCGGCGGTCAATGAGCAGTTCTTC
.	TRBD2	TRBV7-2	TRBJ2-3	CASSQAGGTDTQYF	TGTGCCAGCAGCCAGGCGGGAGGCACAGATACGCAGTATTTT